These 16 T cell receptor beta chains were all obtained from the same sample, sequenced in a study of cytomegalovirus exposure and HLA in healthy donors. The PCR employed 60 Vbeta primers together with 13 Jbeta primers. Libraries were prepared by immunoSEQ multiplex PCR; TCRdb keeps only in-frame clonotypes and omits some of them. The sample has under 140,000 clones; over 60% are singletons. Input material: PBMCs. The origin of the receptors is a woman aged 55-69 years in good health and CMV-seropositive.

The gene calls are TRBV5-1 and TRBJ2-3; TRBD2 is a possible D gene (5 bases). The CDR3 consists of 16 residues. Germline V gene lookup returns CDR1 SGHRS and CDR2 YFSETQ. Between the trimmed V and J ends, which lost 4 bases and 0 bases, there was a span of 15 bases. The CDR3, as DNA: TGCGCCAGCAGCGCTGGGAATAGCGCCAGCACAGATACGCAGTATTTT. Translating gives CASSAGNSASTDTQYF.

The chain recombines TRBV19 with TRBJ2-3; D unclear. Trimming removed 5 bases from V and 2 bases from J, with 11 bases in between. CDR3 length: 14 amino acids. Germline V lookup: CDR1 LNHDA, CDR2 SQIVND (reference sequence). This CDR3 reads CASSRVLITDTQYF. The CDR3 coding sequence is TGTGCCAGTAGTCGGGTCCTAATCACAGATACGCAGTATTTT.

The chain carries TRBV25-1 and TRBJ2-2; the match to TRBD1 covers 7 bases. The CDR3 has 13 amino acids. In germline, CDR1 is MGHDK, CDR2 SYGVNS. The V segment lost 8 bases and the J segment 3 bases; nucleotides outside the gene matches: 3. As DNA, the CDR3 is TGTGCCAGCCACACAGGGGACACCGGGGAGCTGTTTTTT. It codes for CASHTGDTGELFF.

The chain links TRBV2 to TRBJ1-6, with TRBD1 identical over 7 bases. CDR3 size: 15 residues. Germline trimming cut 7 bases from V and 8 bases from J; bases unmatched to any gene: 11. The V gene's germline CDR1 is SNHLY and CDR2 FYNNEI. The CDR3 nucleotides read TGTGCCAGCATCGCGTCGACAGGGCGAGATTCACCCCTCCACTTT. It yields the protein CASIASTGRDSPLHF.

The J gene is TRBJ1-3, the V gene TRBV14; perhaps TRBD1 as D (6 bases). Trimming left V 4 bases short and J 2 bases short, with 24 bases between. The V gene's germline CDR1 is SGHDN and CDR2 FVKESK. The CDR3 runs 19 residues. For the CDR3, the DNA is TGTGCCAGCAGCCGCACCGGGACACCGGGTCCCTTCGCTGGAAACACCATATATTTT. This gives the protein CASSRTGTPGPFAGNTIYF.

This rearrangement joins TRBV10-1 to TRBJ1-2; possibly TRBD1 for D (6 bases). CDR1 is WNHNN, CDR2 SYGVQD, per germline (reference sequence). This CDR3 has 17 amino acids. The V and J ends lost 3 bases and 4 bases respectively, with 21 bases between them. Here the CDR3 DNA reads TGCGCCAGCAGTGAACAGATGCGTCGGGGGGGGCCCTATGGCTACACCTTC. It yields the protein CASSEQMRRGGPYGYTF.

The genes are TRBV28 and TRBJ2-7; 7 nucleotides match TRBD1. The CDR3 consists of 14 residues. Unmatched junction bases numbered 6, after V lost 5 bases and J lost 2 bases. Germline CDR1 MDHEN, CDR2 SYDVKM. The CDR3 DNA follows: TGTGCCAGCAGTAGCCGGGACAGCCCCTACGAGCAGTACTTC. It codes for CASSSRDSPYEQYF.

This chain links TRBV6-7 with TRBJ2-7, with D perhaps TRBD1 (5 bases). TRBV6-7 is filed as an ORF, its function uncertain. The CDR3 runs to 13 residues. Trimming pared 9 bases from V and 1 base from J, leaving 13 bases between. The DNA for the CDR3 is TGTGCCAGAACCCCTCGACAGTCCTACGAGCAGTACTTC. The encoded protein is CARTPRQSYEQYF.

The CDR3 DNA is TGTGCCAGCAGCCAAGCCCAGGTTGGCTATAATTCACCCCTCCACTTT. Amino acid sequence: CASSQAQVGYNSPLHF. V is TRBV4-2 and J is TRBJ1-6, with D uncertain. The V and J ends lost 1 base and 3 bases respectively, with 10 bases between them. In germline, CDR1 is LGHNA, CDR2 YNFKEQ. The CDR3 is made up of 16 amino acids.

V is TRBV10-1 and J is TRBJ2-1, with D perhaps matching TRBD1 (5 bases). The germline V gene has CDR1 WNHNN and CDR2 SYGVQD (reference sequence). Trimming shortened V by 6 bases and J by 0 bases, and 24 bases separated the two germline ends. This CDR3 spans 19 amino acids. Written as DNA, the CDR3 is TGCGCCAGCAGGGGGCGTAGGCCGACGTTACGCCGCTCCTACAATGAGCAGTTCTTC. It codes for CASRGRRPTLRRSYNEQFF.

This clone was seen a single time. The chain carries TRBV9 and TRBJ2-1, with D maybe TRBD2 (5 bases). With 3 bases removed from V and 6 bases from J, the gap between germline ends came to 13 bases. This CDR3 has 14 amino acids. Germline CDR1 reads SGDLS; CDR2 reads YYNGEE. The CDR3 sequence is CASSDIRGSNEQFF. CDR3 coding DNA: TGTGCCAGCAGCGACATAAGAGGGAGCAATGAGCAGTTCTTC.

This clone was found a few times. V is TRBV7-9 and J is TRBJ2-5; 8 bases match TRBD1. This CDR3 has 13 residues. Germline trimming cut 7 bases from V and 4 bases from J; bases unmatched to any gene: 5. Germline V gene lookup returns CDR1 SEHNR and CDR2 FQNEAQ (reference sequence). The CDR3: CASNTGGLETQYF. DNA of the CDR3: TGTGCCAGCAACACAGGGGGTTTAGAGACCCAGTACTTC.

V and J are TRBV29-1 and TRBJ2-2, with 7 bases fitting TRBD1. The CDR3 has 15 amino acids. The germline V gene has CDR1 SQVTM and CDR2 ANQGSEA. The J segment lost 2 bases and the V segment lost 7 bases, leaving 10 bases of the junction unmatched. In nucleotides, the CDR3 is TGCAGCGCCCGTAAAAGGGACAGAAACACCGGGGAGCTGTTTTTT. Translated: CSARKRDRNTGELFF.

The chain uses TRBV4-1 and TRBJ2-5; D remains unclear. The J call is in doubt because the DNA end fits TRBJ2-7 better. The CDR3 consists of 15 residues. Germline V gene lookup returns CDR1 MGHRA and CDR2 YSYEKL. CDR3 loop: CASSQDGSNSYEQYF. The CDR3 DNA is TGCGCCAGCAGCCAAGACGGGTCCAACTCCTACGAGCAGTACTTC.

The chain uses TRBV2 and TRBJ1-1, with D unclear. The germline V gene has CDR1 SNHLY and CDR2 FYNNEI. V was clipped by 7 bases and J by 4 bases, with 4 bases between them. The CDR3 has 10 amino acids. The DNA of the CDR3 is TGTGCCAGCATCGTCACTGAAGCTTTCTTT. Its protein product is CASIVTEAFF.

The V gene is TRBV29-1, the J gene TRBJ1-1; 8 bases line up with TRBD1. The length of the CDR3 is 14 residues. Germline lookup yields CDR1 SQVTM and CDR2 ANQGSEA. J lost 4 bases, V lost 4 bases, and 8 bases had no gene match. In DNA form, the CDR3 reads TGCAGCGTTGGGTCAGGGGGCCTCGCCACTGAAGCTTTCTTT. Amino acid sequence: CSVGSGGLATEAFF.